This TCR beta chain derives from a study of response to subunit inactivated influenza vaccine. This clonotype showed up many times. TCRdb called the RT-PCR reads again in MiXCR, with one record for every CDR3 protein. This table has approximately 500,000 distinct CDR3 sequences, about an eighth appearing once. Sequencing was performed on PBMCs from blood, taken about 6 weeks after vaccination. This TCR was recovered from a man aged 45-65 years who received an inactivated influenza vaccine.

CDR3 residues: CASSSPGPAVDEQFF. CDR3 nucleotide sequence: TGTGCCAGCAGTTCACCAGGGCCCGCCGTGGATGAGCAGTTCTTC. The V and J genes are TRBV28 and TRBJ2-1, with TRBD1 as a possible D gene (5 bases). CDR1 and CDR2 from the germline V gene are MDHEN and SYDVKM. Trimming left V 4 bases short and J 8 bases short, with 18 bases between. The CDR3 covers 15 residues.